These T cell receptor beta chains were read from a single sample in a study of blood T cell repertoires in COVID-19. Produced via immunoSEQ multiplex PCR; TCRdb's table is partial and in-frame only. Here the sample spans tens of thousands of clones, 70% to 90% being singletons. The specimen was peripheral blood. The source of these receptors is a human donor in a cohort sampled during active COVID-19. Each CDR3 is given with its conserved first and last residue. A D gene is named only where the DNA matches it firmly. A clone size is listed for some rows: how often the clone was seen (once, few, many), or a class if it is expanded.

clone size	J gene	D gene	V gene	CDR3 protein	CDR3 DNA
-	TRBJ2-7	-	TRBV7-2	CASSPRLVTYEQYF	TGTGCCAGCAGCCCCCGGCTAGTAACCTACGAGCAGTACTTC
-	TRBJ2-5	-	TRBV18	CASSPPVQYETQYF	TGTGCCAGCTCACCACCGGTACAGTATGAGACCCAGTACTTC
-	TRBJ2-2	TRBD2	TRBV9	CASSDPSGGAFRTGELFF	TGTGCCAGCAGCGACCCTAGCGGGGGGGCCTTTAGGACCGGGGAGCTGTTTTTT
-	TRBJ2-3	TRBD2	TRBV27	CASSLDDAVPSGIRYDTDTQYF	TGTGCCAGCAGTTTAGATGATGCCGTGCCTAGCGGGATACGGTACGACACAGATACGCAGTATTTT
-	TRBJ1-3	TRBD1	TRBV6-1	CASSGGQGIAGNTIYF	TGTGCCAGCAGTGGGGGACAGGGAATAGCTGGAAACACCATATATTTT
-	TRBJ2-7	TRBD1	TRBV6-5	CASSYTTGQGSEQYF	TGTGCCAGCAGTTACACCACGGGACAGGGGTCCGAGCAGTACTTC
once	TRBJ2-1	-	TRBV27	CASSLFVGQGVVLF	TGTGCCAGCAGTTTATTTGTCGGCCAGGGTGTCGTACTCTTC
-	TRBJ2-4	TRBD2	TRBV3-1/TRBV3-2	CASSKRLAGVGYKNIQYF	TGTGCCAGCAGCAAACGACTAGCGGGAGTGGGTTACAAAAACATTCAGTACTTC
-	TRBJ2-6	-	TRBV5-1	CASSRQAAGANVLTF	TGCGCCAGCAGCCGCCAGGCCGCTGGGGCCAACGTCCTGACTTTC
-	TRBJ2-3	TRBD2	TRBV4-2	CASSHRDYNTDTQYF	TGTGCCAGCAGCCACCGGGACTACAACACAGATACGCAGTATTTT
-	TRBJ2-7	TRBD1	TRBV30	CAWTAGTANPHF	TGTGCCTGGACGGCCGGGACAGCTAACCCACATTTC
-	TRBJ1-3	-	TRBV11-2	CASTLEALSGNTIYF	TGTGCCAGCACCCTGGAGGCCCTCTCTGGAAACACCATATATTTT
-	TRBJ2-2	TRBD1	TRBV5-1	CASSSIASGQPNTGELFF	TGCGCCAGCAGCTCGATAGCCTCGGGACAGCCGAACACCGGGGAGCTGTTTTTT
-	TRBJ1-2	-	TRBV28	CASGTLSGGYTF	TGTGCCAGTGGAACCCTCAGCGGTGGCTACACCTTC
-	TRBJ1-6	-	TRBV14	CASSQDLYSPLHF	TGTGCCAGCAGCCAAGACCTTTATTCACCCCTCCACTTT
-	TRBJ2-4	TRBD2	TRBV7-9	CASSVAGGKNIQYF	TGTGCCAGCAGCGTAGCGGGGGGGAAAAACATTCAGTACTTC
-	TRBJ2-5	-	TRBV3-1/TRBV3-2	CASSQDPGKETQYF	TGTGCCAGCAGCCAAGATCCAGGGAAAGAGACCCAGTACTTC
-	TRBJ1-3	TRBD1	TRBV30	CAWGTGGSGNTIYF	TGTGCCTGGGGTACAGGGGGCTCTGGAAACACCATATATTTT
-	TRBJ1-2	-	TRBV18	CASSPEAARNYGYTF	TGTGCCAGCTCACCAGAAGCTGCACGAAACTATGGCTACACCTTC